These 13 T cell receptor beta chains share one sample of origin, sequenced in a study of CD8 T cells in ankylosing spondylitis. TCRdb analysed the 5' RACE reads with MiXCR anew, one entry per CDR3 protein. The sample shows about 130,000 distinct CDR3 sequences, approximately 10% of them seen only once. The specimen was blood, either unsorted or a sorted T cell fraction (not recorded which). These receptors originate from a male donor with ankylosing spondylitis or in good health (not recorded which).

This clonotype was counted ten times or more. The V and J genes are TRBV12-3 or TRBV12-4 and TRBJ2-1, with 7 positions matching TRBD2. The CDR3 sequence is 15 residues long. Trimming took 6 bases from V and 3 from J; bases not matched to a gene: 8. CDR3 sequence (DNA): TGTGCCAGCAGGCCAGCGGGAACTGACTACAATGAGCAGTTCTTC. This translates into CASRPAGTDYNEQFF.

This clonotype has a count of ten or more. V and J are TRBV15 and TRBJ1-5, with a possible D match to TRBD1 (5 bases). Germline assignment: CDR1 LNHNV and CDR2 YYDKDF (reference sequence). This CDR3 has 19 residues. Trimming cost V 3 bases and J 6 bases, with 27 bases left between them. The chain's CDR3 is CATSSRTFGMGYIAQPQHF. CDR3 coding DNA: TGTGCCACCAGCAGCCGGACATTTGGGATGGGGTATATCGCTCAGCCCCAGCATTTT. Full variable domain (missing parts from reference TRBV15 and TRBJ1-5): DAMVIQNPRYQVTQFGKPVTLSCSQTLNHNVMYWYQQKSSQAPKLLFHYYDKDFNNEADTPDNFQSRRPNTSFCFLDIRSPGLGDTAMYLCATSSRTFGMGYIAQPQHFGDGTRLSIL.

Many counts were recorded for this clonotype. J is TRBJ2-2 and V is TRBV6-1, with D perhaps TRBD1 (6 bases). The V end lost 10 bases, the J end lost 4 bases, and 16 bases lay between the germline ends. The CDR3 totals 14 residues. CDR1 and CDR2 (germline): MNHNS, SASEGT. The CDR3: CATQRQGSTGELFF. The CDR3 DNA sequence: TGTGCCACCCAGAGGCAGGGGAGCACCGGGGAGCTGTTTTTT.

The rearrangement links TRBV6-2 or TRBV6-3 to TRBJ2-3, with TRBD2 matching 7 bases. J was trimmed by 0 bases and V by 6 bases; bases with no gene match: 9. The CDR3 covers 16 residues. Germline assignment: CDR1 MNHEY and CDR2 SVGEGT. The CDR3 sequence: CASSDAAGASTDTQYF. The CDR3 bases are TGTGCCAGCAGCGATGCGGCGGGAGCAAGCACAGATACGCAGTATTTT.

At least ten counts were recorded for this clonotype. The rearrangement uses TRBV7-9 and TRBJ2-1, with D tentatively TRBD1 or TRBD2 (6 bases each). Germline V CDR1 and CDR2: SEHNR, FQNEAQ (reference sequence). The CDR3 length is 14 residues. Trimming removed 8 bases from V and 2 bases from J, with 13 bases in between. Written as DNA, the CDR3 is TGTGCCAGCCGGCCGGAGGGGGCCTACAATGAGCAGTTCTTC. Its protein is CASRPEGAYNEQFF.

This clonotype was seen many times. J is TRBJ2-1 and V is TRBV20-1; no definite D call. Germline V gene data show CDR1 as DFQATT and CDR2 as SNEGSKA (reference sequence). CDR3 size: 11 residues. V was trimmed by 3 bases and J by 4 bases, leaving 4 bases between them. The CDR3 loop reads CSARLYNEQFF. CDR3 nucleotide sequence: TGCAGTGCTAGGCTGTACAATGAGCAGTTCTTC.

The chain uses TRBV10-3 and TRBJ2-7, with 16 bases that match TRBD2. V shed 3 bases and J 4 bases; nucleotides not matched to a gene: 6. Per the germline V gene, CDR1 is ENHRY and CDR2 is SYGVKD. CDR3 length: 17 amino acids. CDR3: CAISDPGLAGGGYEQYF. Written as DNA, the CDR3 is TGTGCCATCAGTGATCCGGGACTAGCGGGAGGGGGTTACGAGCAGTACTTC.

The rearrangement joins TRBV20-1 to TRBJ1-4; perhaps TRBD1 as D (5 bases). Trimming removed 6 bases from V and 4 bases from J, with 12 bases in between. The CDR3 contains 13 residues. CDR1 is DFQATT and CDR2 is SNEGSKA in the germline V gene (reference sequence). CDR3 DNA sequence: TGCAGTGCACAGGATCCGTATAATGAAAAACTGTTTTTT. Protein product: CSAQDPYNEKLFF.

In this sample, this clonotype turned up many times. J is TRBJ2-1 and V is TRBV5-1; D remains unclear. The germline V gene encodes CDR1 SGHRS and CDR2 YFSETQ. The germline V and J ends were trimmed by 0 bases and 4 bases, with 17 bases remaining between them. The CDR3 runs 17 residues. CDR3 region: CASSLVVGGPTYNEQFF. Written as DNA, the CDR3 is TGCGCCAGCAGCTTGGTGGTGGGCGGTCCGACATACAATGAGCAGTTCTTC.

V usage is TRBV12-3 or TRBV12-4 and J usage is TRBJ2-7; D possibly corresponds to TRBD2 (5 bases). Trimming shortened V by 4 bases and J by 6 bases, and 13 bases separated the two germline ends. The CDR3 sequence is 13 residues long. The CDR3 sequence: CASSSGGLGEQYF. In DNA, the CDR3 is TGTGCCAGCAGTTCCGGCGGGTTAGGCGAGCAGTACTTC.

The table lists this clonotype with a few counts. This chain links TRBV4-1 with TRBJ1-1; no clear D gene. The CDR3 contains 12 residues. Germline V gene sequence: CDR1 MGHRA, CDR2 YSYEKL. Trimming took 5 bases from V and 7 from J, leaving 11 bases between them. CDR3 region: CASSYGRFEAFF. Here the CDR3 DNA reads TGCGCCAGCAGCTACGGACGTTTTGAAGCTTTCTTT.

This clonotype occurred many times. The chain recombines TRBV7-2 with TRBJ1-3; weak D call: TRBD1 (5 bases). Trimming took off 4 bases at V and 4 bases at J, with 14 bases between the two ends. The CDR3 length is 15 residues. Germline V gives CDR1 SGHTA, CDR2 FQGNSA. The CDR3 DNA follows: TGTGCCAGCAGCTCGGGACCGTCCCGAGGAAACACCATATATTTT. It is translated as CASSSGPSRGNTIYF.

This clonotype occurred many times. The rearrangement joins TRBV6-5 to TRBJ2-3; D gene uncertain. Germline V gene lookup returns CDR1 MNHEY and CDR2 SVGAGI. Trimming cost V 4 bases and J 2 bases, with 4 bases left between them. The CDR3 covers 12 residues. The DNA of the CDR3 is TGTGCCAGCAGTTCCGACACAGATACGCAGTATTTT. Protein product: CASSSDTDTQYF.